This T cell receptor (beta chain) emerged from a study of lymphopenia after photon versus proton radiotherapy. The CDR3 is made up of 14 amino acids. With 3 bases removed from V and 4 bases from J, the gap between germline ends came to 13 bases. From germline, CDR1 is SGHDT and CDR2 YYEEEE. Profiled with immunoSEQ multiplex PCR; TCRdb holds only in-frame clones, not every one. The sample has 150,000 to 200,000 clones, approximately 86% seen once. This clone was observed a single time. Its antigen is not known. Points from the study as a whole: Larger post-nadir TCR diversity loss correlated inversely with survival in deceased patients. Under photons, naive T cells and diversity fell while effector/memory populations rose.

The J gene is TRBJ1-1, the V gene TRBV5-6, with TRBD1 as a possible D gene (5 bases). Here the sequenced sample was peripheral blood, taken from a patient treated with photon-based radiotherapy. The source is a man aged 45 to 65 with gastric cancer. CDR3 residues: CASSWGGAGTEAFF. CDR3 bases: TGTGCCAGCAGCTGGGGCGGGGCGGGCACTGAAGCTTTCTTT.